One T cell receptor (beta chain) is described in this entry. What it recognizes is unknown. This specimen comes from a study of pediatric ulcerative colitis. Study-level points and caveats: Rectal repertoires separated controls, mild-moderate and acute severe colitis. Repertoires came from total lymphocyte DNA, not specific subsets.

Samples were sequenced at Survey level, maximum 500,000 reads. Profiling relied on immunoSEQ multiplex PCR, and the TCRdb table lists in-frame clones only, not all of them. The data contain about 64,000 clones, 77% of them seen just once; the ten biggest clones take up 4% to 6.5%. The CDR3 has 16 residues. Germline values: CDR1 MNHEY, CDR2 SMNVEV (reference sequence). Trimming stripped 8 bases from V and 8 bases from J, with 24 bases between. Sequencing was done on a sample of blood. This chain links TRBV27 with TRBJ2-2, with D perhaps being TRBD1 or TRBD2 (5 bases each). The clonotype originates from a boy under 18 with moderate ulcerative colitis. The DNA of the CDR3 is TGTGCCAGCCGGTCCGGGGCTCACCCCTGGACTGGGGAGCTGTTTTTT. Translating it yields CASRSGAHPWTGELFF.